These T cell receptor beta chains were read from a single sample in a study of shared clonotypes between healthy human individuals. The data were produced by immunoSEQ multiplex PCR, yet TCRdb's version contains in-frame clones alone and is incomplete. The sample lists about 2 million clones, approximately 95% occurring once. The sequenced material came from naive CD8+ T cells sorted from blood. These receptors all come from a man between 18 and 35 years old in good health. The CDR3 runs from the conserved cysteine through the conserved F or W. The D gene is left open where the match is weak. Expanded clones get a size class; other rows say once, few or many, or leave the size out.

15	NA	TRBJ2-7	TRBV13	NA	CASSFSRGAPYEQYF	TGTGCCAGCAGCTTTTCCCGCGGCGCGCCCTACGAGCAGTACTTC
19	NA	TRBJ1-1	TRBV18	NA	CASSPPSQVQWYGYTEAFF	TGTGCCAGCTCACCACCGAGTCAGGTCCAATGGTACGGGTACACTGAAGCTTTCTTT
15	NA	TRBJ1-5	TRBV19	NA	CASTALTGSNQPQHF	TGTGCCAGTACCGCCCTGACAGGTAGCAATCAGCCCCAGCATTTT
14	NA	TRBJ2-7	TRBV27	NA	CASSMTGRNYEQYF	TGTGCCAGCAGTATGACAGGCCGAAACTACGAGCAGTACTTC
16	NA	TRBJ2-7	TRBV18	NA	CASSPTLGTSNYEQYF	TGTGCCAGCTCACCGACCCTCGGGACGTCTAATTACGAGCAGTACTTC
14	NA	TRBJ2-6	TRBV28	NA	CASSRDDGANVLTF	TGTGCCAGCAGCCGGGACGATGGGGCCAACGTCCTGACTTTC
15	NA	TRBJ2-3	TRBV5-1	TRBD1	CASSLVQGNTDTQYF	TGCGCCAGCAGCTTGGTACAGGGGAATACAGATACGCAGTATTTT
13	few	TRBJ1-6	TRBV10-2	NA	CASAGTNNSPLHF	TGCGCCAGCGCGGGGACAAATAATTCACCCCTCCACTTT
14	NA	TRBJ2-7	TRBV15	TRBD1	CATSRVGTGGEQYF	TGTGCCACCAGCAGAGTCGGGACAGGGGGCGAGCAGTACTTC
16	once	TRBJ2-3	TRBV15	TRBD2	CATQKLAGSPTDTQYF	TGTGCCACCCAAAAACTAGCGGGGTCCCCCACAGATACGCAGTATTTT
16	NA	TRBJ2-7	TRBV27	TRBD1	CASSLDWTGTIYEQYF	TGTGCCAGCAGTTTAGATTGGACAGGGACGATCTACGAGCAGTACTTC
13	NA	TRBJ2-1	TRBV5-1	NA	CASSSPGYNEQFF	TGCGCCAGCAGCTCCCCCGGGTACAATGAGCAGTTCTTC
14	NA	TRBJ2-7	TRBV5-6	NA	CASSPGAGMGEQYF	TGTGCCAGCAGCCCCGGTGCGGGTATGGGCGAGCAGTACTTC
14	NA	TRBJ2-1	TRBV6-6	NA	CASSTLDNHNEQFF	TGTGCCAGCAGTACTCTAGATAACCACAATGAGCAGTTCTTC
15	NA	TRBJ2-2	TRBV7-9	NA	CASIPGDPGTGELFF	TGTGCCAGCATCCCCGGGGACCCGGGTACCGGGGAGCTGTTTTTT
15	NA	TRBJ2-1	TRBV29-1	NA	CSAGSLGGAVHEQFF	TGCAGCGCCGGATCCCTGGGGGGGGCGGTTCATGAGCAGTTCTTC
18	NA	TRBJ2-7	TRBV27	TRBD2	CASSLQAGGYSSSYEQYF	TGTGCCAGCAGTTTACAAGCGGGAGGGTACTCTAGCTCCTACGAGCAGTACTTC